These 21 T cell receptor beta chains came from one sample sequenced in a study of blood T cells in healthy people across ages. PCR was performed a second time for roughly 7 to 11 cycles using a sample-barcoded 5' primer and a J-beta primer mix. From the 5' RACE reads, TCRdb called clonotypes with MiXCR, one entry per CDR3 protein. The repertoire consists of 790,000 or so distinct CDR3 sequences, with around 45% occurring once and the leading ten covering about a sixth. Source material: blood. The receptor source for this set is an older man in good health.

The chain links TRBV28 to TRBJ2-5, with TRBD1 matching over 10 bases. With 8 bases clipped from V and 5 bases from J, the junction kept 8 bases outside the gene matches. Per germline, CDR1 MDHEN and CDR2 SYDVKM. The CDR3 consists of 14 residues. CDR3 sequence reads: CASHDRGRSETQYF. For the CDR3, the DNA is TGTGCCAGCCACGACAGGGGGCGATCGGAGACCCAGTACTTC. Combining the CDR3 with reference TRBV28 and TRBJ2-5 gives the whole variable domain DVKVTQSSRYLVKRTGEKVFLECVQDMDHENMFWYRQDPGLGLRLIYFSYDVKMKEKGDIPEGYSVSREKKERFSLILESASTNQTSMYLCASHDRGRSETQYFGPGTRLLVL.

A single count supports this clonotype. The V call is TRBV10-2, the J call TRBJ2-3; maybe TRBD1 (6 bases). Germline V gene lookup returns CDR1 WSHSY and CDR2 SAAADI. Trimming took 6 bases from V and 0 from J, leaving 13 bases between them. The CDR3 contains 15 residues. The CDR3 protein is CASRISGASTDTQYF. Written as DNA, the CDR3 is TGCGCCAGCAGAATATCAGGGGCAAGCACAGATACGCAGTATTTT.

This clonotype has a single count. The chain has TRBV18 and TRBJ1-6, with no clear D. Per germline, CDR1 KGHSH and CDR2 LQKENI. Trimming took 4 bases from V and 3 from J, leaving 4 bases between them. The CDR3 spans 13 residues. The chain's CDR3 is CASSQNYNSPLHF. CDR3 bases: TGTGCCAGCTCACAGAACTATAATTCACCCCTCCACTTT.

The sample holds a few counts of this clonotype. The rearrangement links TRBV5-1 to TRBJ2-3, with TRBD1 matching over 8 bases. The CDR3 contains 16 residues. Trimming at V came to 4 bases and at J to 4 bases, leaving 11 bases not matched to a gene. Germline V gives CDR1 SGHRS, CDR2 YFSETQ. The CDR3 bases are TGCGCCAGCAGCCTCACCGGGACAGGAGGGCCAGATACGCAGTATTTT. Protein product: CASSLTGTGGPDTQYF. The variable domain in full, completed from reference TRBV5-1 and TRBJ2-3, reads KAGVTQTPRYLIKTRGQQVTLSCSPISGHRSVSWYQQTPGQGLQFLFEYFSETQRNKGNFPGRFSGRQFSNSRSEMNVSTLELGDSALYLCASSLTGTGGPDTQYFGPGTRLTVL.

CDR3 sequence reads: CASSIVSNPNNEQYF. CDR3 in DNA: TGTGCCAGTAGTATAGTCTCTAACCCCAACAATGAGCAGTACTTC. The chain employs TRBV19 and TRBJ2-7; D is undetermined. Germline V gives CDR1 LNHDA, CDR2 SQIVND (reference sequence). With 1 base removed from V and 7 bases from J, the gap between germline ends came to 17 bases. The CDR3 has 15 amino acids. The variable domain in full, with the rest retrieved from reference TRBV19 and TRBJ2-7, is DGGITQSPKYLFRKEGQNVTLSCEQNLNHDAMYWYRQDPGQGLRLIYYSQIVNDFQKGDIAEGYSVSREKKESFPLTVTSAQKNPTAFYLCASSIVSNPNNEQYFGPGTRLTVT.

This clonotype was counted between two and nine times. The chain uses TRBV7-2 and TRBJ2-7, with 7 positions matching TRBD2. Trimming removed 2 bases from V and 5 bases from J; junction bases left unmatched: 12. Germline V lookup: CDR1 SGHTA, CDR2 FQGNSA. This CDR3 comprises 16 residues. The CDR3 DNA reads as TGTGCCAGCAGCTTACGGTGGGGGGGAGAGGTGGACGAGCAGTACTTC. It encodes CASSLRWGGEVDEQYF.

This clonotype was counted only a few times. The chain recombines TRBV29-1 with TRBJ2-5, with TRBD2 matching 7 bases. V lost 5 bases and J lost 4; bases outside the gene matches: 10. Per the germline V gene, CDR1 is SQVTM and CDR2 is ANQGSEA. The CDR3 contains 14 residues. In DNA form, the CDR3 reads TGCAGCGTTTCTCCGCGGGGGTTTGGAGAGACCCAGTACTTC. It is translated as CSVSPRGFGETQYF.

The chain carries TRBV18 and TRBJ2-7; D call uncertain. V gave up 3 bases and J gave up 4 bases, with 16 bases separating them. The CDR3 has 15 amino acids. Germline CDR1 and CDR2: KGHSH and LQKENI. The CDR3 protein is CASSPAGTYTYEQYF. The CDR3 DNA sequence: TGTGCCAGCTCACCGGCAGGTACTTATACTTACGAGCAGTACTTC.

The rearrangement joins TRBV9 to TRBJ2-5; no clear D. Trimming pared 2 bases from V and 2 bases from J, leaving 13 bases between. CDR3 length: 15 residues. Germline V CDR1 and CDR2: SGDLS, YYNGEE. DNA for the CDR3: TGTGCCAGCAGCGTCTCCGTCCAGCGTCAAGAGACCCAGTACTTC. Residues: CASSVSVQRQETQYF.

V and J are TRBV5-1 and TRBJ2-7; D is uncertain. The ends were cut back, 6 bases at V and 6 bases at J, with 19 bases in the middle. The CDR3 loop spans 14 amino acids. Per the germline V gene, CDR1 is SGHRS and CDR2 is YFSETQ. The CDR3 nucleotides are TGCGCCAGCACCCCCTTAAAGGAGCCCCTCGAGCAGTACTTC. It is translated as CASTPLKEPLEQYF.

Ten or more counts support this clonotype. This chain uses TRBV7-2 with TRBJ2-1; perhaps D is TRBD1 or TRBD2 (6 bases each). Germline V CDR1 and CDR2: SGHTA, FQGNSA. The CDR3 has 16 amino acids. The V and J ends lost 0 bases and 6 bases respectively, with 15 bases between them. CDR3 in DNA: TGTGCCAGCAGCTTAGCGCAAGGGGGGACGAGCAATGAGCAGTTCTTC. Translated, it gives CASSLAQGGTSNEQFF.

This rearrangement joins TRBV10-3 to TRBJ2-7, with D perhaps TRBD1 or TRBD2 (5 bases each). Looked up from germline, CDR1 is ENHRY and CDR2 is SYGVKD. This CDR3 has 13 residues. Trimming took off 8 bases at V and 0 bases at J, with 11 bases between the two ends. The CDR3 DNA is TGTGCCATCGGGGGATCCCTCTCCTACGAGCAGTACTTC. Translated, it gives CAIGGSLSYEQYF.

The chain uses TRBV11-2 and TRBJ2-4, with 8 nucleotides matching TRBD1. Gene TRBJ2-5 matches the end of the DNA better, so the J call may be wrong. The CDR3 has 19 amino acids. Per germline, CDR1 SGHAT and CDR2 FQNNGV. CDR3 nucleotides: TGTGCCAGCAGCCCAGGGGGCTTAGCGACCTTGGGCCCTTCAGAGACCCAGTACTTC. As protein: CASSPGGLATLGPSETQYF.

The table lists this clonotype with a few counts. The chain recombines TRBV6-5 with TRBJ2-3, with TRBD2 matching 7 bases. J lost 2 bases, V lost 2 bases, and 13 bases had no gene match. The CDR3 sequence is 18 residues long. CDR1 and CDR2 (germline): MNHEY, SVGAGI. The CDR3 region has the DNA TGTGCCAGCAGTTACACTAGCCGGGACTACGGCGTCACAGATACGCAGTATTTT. Its translation: CASSYTSRDYGVTDTQYF.

This clonotype was found a few times. This rearrangement joins TRBV25-1 to TRBJ1-1; D is perhaps TRBD1 (5 bases). The CDR3 covers 13 residues. V lost 5 bases to trimming and J lost 5 bases, with 12 bases between them. Germline CDR1 is MGHDK and CDR2 is SYGVNS. Here the CDR3 reads CASSRQGVTEAFF. In nucleotides, the CDR3 is TGTGCCAGCAGTAGGCAGGGTGTGACTGAAGCTTTCTTT.

This clonotype has at least ten counts. The chain joins TRBV2 to TRBJ1-1; 12 bases fit TRBD1. Germline CDR1 and CDR2: SNHLY and FYNNEI. This CDR3 comprises 16 residues. V shed 6 bases, J shed 5 bases, and the junction held 10 bases outside the gene matches. This CDR3 is CASRPGTGGYGTEAFF. The CDR3 nucleotides are TGTGCCAGCAGGCCCGGGACAGGGGGCTATGGGACTGAAGCTTTCTTT.

This clonotype appeared a few times. V usage is TRBV28 and J usage is TRBJ2-4; D might be TRBD1 or TRBD2, each matching 5 bases. The germline gives CDR1 MDHEN, CDR2 SYDVKM. Trimming removed 5 bases from V and 2 bases from J, with 25 bases in between. The CDR3 extends over 19 amino acids. CDR3 bases: TGTGCCAGCAGTCGCCAAGGGGTGCGAGGGAGTGGGTCCAAAAACATTCAGTACTTC. Its translation is CASSRQGVRGSGSKNIQYF.

This chain joins TRBV20-1 and TRBJ1-4; D is possibly TRBD1 (6 bases). The V and J ends lost 6 bases and 4 bases respectively, with 15 bases between them. Germline-derived CDR1 and CDR2 are DFQATT and SNEGSKA (reference sequence). This CDR3 contains 14 residues. Here the CDR3 DNA reads TGCAGTGCCAAGCCGGGACACCGTAATGAAAAACTGTTTTTT. This codes for CSAKPGHRNEKLFF.

J is TRBJ2-7 and V is TRBV11-2; the match to TRBD2 covers 7 bases. The CDR3 length is 16 residues. Trimming at V came to 1 base and at J to 7 bases, leaving 13 bases not matched to a gene. Germline V CDR1 and CDR2: SGHAT, FQNNGV. The CDR3 coding sequence is TGTGCCAGCAGCTTAGGAGGGAGGGCCTCCTACAATGAGCAGTACTTC. It specifies CASSLGGRASYNEQYF.

The rearrangement joins TRBV15 to TRBJ2-1; 10 bases fit TRBD2. The CDR3 is 16 residues long. Germline trimming cut 4 bases from V and 7 bases from J; bases unmatched to any gene: 10. In germline, CDR1 is LNHNV, CDR2 YYDKDF (reference sequence). CDR3 in DNA: TGTGCCACCAGCAAAGCAGTACCTAGCGGGAGTAATGAGCAGTTCTTC. Amino acids: CATSKAVPSGSNEQFF.

A note on this clonotype: A clone one base away is much larger, so this may be a read error. The rearrangement links TRBV12-3 or TRBV12-4 to TRBJ2-7; unclear D gene. There are 13 residues in the CDR3. The CDR3, as DNA: TGTACCAGCAGTTTTCATAGCTCCTACGAGCAGTACTTC. Protein product: CTSSFHSSYEQYF.